This TCR beta chain was retrieved from a study of blood T cell repertoires in COVID-19. Overall study context: COVID-19 samples collected from the United States, Italy and Spain covered acute and convalescent phases. The analysed material was cDNA or gDNA that came from T cells, B-cell-depleted T cells, or PBMCs.

V dropped 4 bases and J dropped 6 bases, with 10 bases sitting between them. Germline V gives CDR1 SGHTA, CDR2 FQGNSA. CDR3 length: 13 amino acids. In the original workflow: Nucleated cell counts were estimated from reference gene primer amplification. Produced via immunoSEQ multiplex PCR; TCRdb's table is partial and in-frame only. The V and J calls and clone size are taken from that table; D and trimming were inferred from the DNA. The sample lists some 56,000 clones, approximately 80% seen once, with approximately 12% in the top ten. This clonotype was sampled from a woman of 80 years or more with acute or convalescent COVID-19. The material sequenced was peripheral blood. The rearrangement uses TRBV7-2 and TRBJ1-3; tentative D call: TRBD1 (6 bases). As DNA, the CDR3 is TGTGCCAGCAGCTCGCAGGGGCAAAACACCATATATTTT. It codes for CASSSQGQNTIYF.